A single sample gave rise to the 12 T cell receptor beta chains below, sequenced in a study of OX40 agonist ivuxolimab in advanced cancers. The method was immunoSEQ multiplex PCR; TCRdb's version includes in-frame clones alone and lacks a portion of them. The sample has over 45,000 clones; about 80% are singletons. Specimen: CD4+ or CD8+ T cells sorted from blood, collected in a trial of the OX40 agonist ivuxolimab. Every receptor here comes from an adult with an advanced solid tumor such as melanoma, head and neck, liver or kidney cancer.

The CDR3 loop reads CASSQEGPGAATNEKLFF. The CDR3 nucleotides read TGCGCCAGCAGCCAAGAAGGTCCAGGGGCTGCAACTAATGAAAAACTGTTTTTT. The chain combines TRBV4-3 with TRBJ1-4, with a weak D call TRBD1 (6 bases). This CDR3 has 18 residues. Germline lookup yields CDR1 LGHNA and CDR2 YSLEER. V was trimmed by 0 bases and J by 0 bases, leaving 14 bases between them.

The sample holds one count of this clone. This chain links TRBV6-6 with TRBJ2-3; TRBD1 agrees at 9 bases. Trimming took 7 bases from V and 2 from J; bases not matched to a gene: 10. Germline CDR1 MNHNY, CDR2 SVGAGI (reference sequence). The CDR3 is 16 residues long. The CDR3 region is CASKIGWTGATDTQYF. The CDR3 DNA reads TGTGCCAGCAAAATTGGGTGGACAGGGGCCACAGATACGCAGTATTTT.

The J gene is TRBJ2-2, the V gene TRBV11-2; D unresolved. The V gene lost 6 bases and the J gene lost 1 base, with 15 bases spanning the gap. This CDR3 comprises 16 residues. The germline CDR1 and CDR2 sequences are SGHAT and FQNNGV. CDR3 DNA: TGTGCCAGCAGTTTCCGGGCCCCAGGGAACACCGGGGAGCTGTTTTTT. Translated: CASSFRAPGNTGELFF.

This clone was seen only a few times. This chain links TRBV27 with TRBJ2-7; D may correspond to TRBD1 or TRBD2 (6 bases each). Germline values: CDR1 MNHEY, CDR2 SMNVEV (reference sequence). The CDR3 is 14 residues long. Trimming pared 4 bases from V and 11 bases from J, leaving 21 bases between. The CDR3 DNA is TGTGCCAGCAGTTCCCCCCCCGGGGGCTCGCAGGAGTACTTC. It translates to CASSSPPGGSQEYF.

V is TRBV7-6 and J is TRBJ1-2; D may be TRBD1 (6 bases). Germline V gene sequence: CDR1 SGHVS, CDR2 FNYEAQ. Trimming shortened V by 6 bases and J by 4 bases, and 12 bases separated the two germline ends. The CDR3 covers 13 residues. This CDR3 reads CASSPTGSYGYTF. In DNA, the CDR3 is TGTGCCAGCAGTCCGACAGGATCCTATGGCTACACCTTC.

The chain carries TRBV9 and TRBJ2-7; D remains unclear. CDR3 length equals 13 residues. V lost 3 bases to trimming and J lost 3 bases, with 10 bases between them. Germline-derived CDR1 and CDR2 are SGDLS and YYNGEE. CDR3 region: CASSASWGYEQYF. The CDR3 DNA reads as TGTGCCAGCAGCGCTTCCTGGGGCTACGAGCAGTACTTC.

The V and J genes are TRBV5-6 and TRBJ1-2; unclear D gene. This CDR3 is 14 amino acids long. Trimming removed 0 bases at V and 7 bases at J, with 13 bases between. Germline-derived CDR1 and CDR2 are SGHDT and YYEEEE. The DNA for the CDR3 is TGTGCCAGCAGCTTGGAAGGGTGGGTCTCTGGCTACACCTTC. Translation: CASSLEGWVSGYTF.

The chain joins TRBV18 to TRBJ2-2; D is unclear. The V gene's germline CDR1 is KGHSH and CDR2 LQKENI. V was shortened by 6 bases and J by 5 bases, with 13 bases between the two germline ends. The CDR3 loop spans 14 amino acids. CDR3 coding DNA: TGTGCCAGCTCGCGCGACCAAGAGACCGGGGAGCTGTTTTTT. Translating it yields CASSRDQETGELFF.

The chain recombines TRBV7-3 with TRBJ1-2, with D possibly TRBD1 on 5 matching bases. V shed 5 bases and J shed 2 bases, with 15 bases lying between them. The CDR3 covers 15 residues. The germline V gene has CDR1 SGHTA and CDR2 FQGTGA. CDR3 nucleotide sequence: TGTGCCAGCAGCGCCGACAGTAAGGGGAACTATGGCTACACCTTC. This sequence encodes CASSADSKGNYGYTF.

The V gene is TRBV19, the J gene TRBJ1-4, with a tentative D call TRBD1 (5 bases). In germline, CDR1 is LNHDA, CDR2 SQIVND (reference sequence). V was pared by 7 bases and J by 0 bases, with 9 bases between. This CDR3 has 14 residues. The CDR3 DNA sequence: TGTGCCAGTACCAGGACATCAACTAATGAAAAACTGTTTTTT. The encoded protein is CASTRTSTNEKLFF.

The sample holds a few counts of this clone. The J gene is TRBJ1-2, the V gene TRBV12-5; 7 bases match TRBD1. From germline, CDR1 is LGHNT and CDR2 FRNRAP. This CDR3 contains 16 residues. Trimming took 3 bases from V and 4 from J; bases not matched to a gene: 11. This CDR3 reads CASGFPPTGLTYGYTF. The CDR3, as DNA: TGTGCTAGTGGTTTCCCACCGACAGGGCTAACCTATGGCTACACCTTC.

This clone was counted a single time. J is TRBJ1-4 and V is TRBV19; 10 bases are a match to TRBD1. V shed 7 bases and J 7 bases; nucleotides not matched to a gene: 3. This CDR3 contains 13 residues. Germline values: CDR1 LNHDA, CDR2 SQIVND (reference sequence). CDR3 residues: CASNRDRGEKLFF. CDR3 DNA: TGTGCCAGTAATCGGGACAGGGGTGAAAAACTGTTTTTT.